What follows are 23 T cell receptor beta chains derived from one specimen sequenced in a study of cytomegalovirus exposure and HLA in healthy donors. A multiplex PCR was run with 60 Vbeta primers and 13 Jbeta primers. Only in-frame clones appear in the TCRdb table, and some are missing; sequencing was by immunoSEQ multiplex PCR. This table holds 200,000 or so clones, approximately 80% found once. Sequences were obtained from PBMCs. The receptors come from a boy under 10 years old in good health and CMV-seronegative.

V gene TRBV7-9 combines with J gene TRBJ1-3; D is unclear. Germline assignment: CDR1 SEHNR and CDR2 FQNEAQ (reference sequence). CDR3 length equals 14 residues. Trimming took off 3 bases at V and 2 bases at J, with 8 bases between the two ends. The DNA for the CDR3 is TGTGCCAGCAGCTTTAGGAGGCCTGGAAACACCATATATTTT. Amino acid sequence: CASSFRRPGNTIYF.

The V gene is TRBV5-8, the J gene TRBJ1-2, with D possibly TRBD1 on 5 matching bases. Trimming pared 2 bases from V and 8 bases from J, leaving 16 bases between. The CDR3 is 14 residues long. Germline values: CDR1 SGHTS, CDR2 YDEGEE. This chain's CDR3 is CASSFYGGSIGYTF. CDR3 nucleotides: TGTGCCAGCAGCTTTTACGGGGGGAGCATCGGCTACACCTTC.

V gene TRBV18 combines with J gene TRBJ1-2; unclear D gene. Per the germline V gene, CDR1 is KGHSH and CDR2 is LQKENI. With 4 bases removed from V and 3 bases from J, the gap between germline ends came to 24 bases. The CDR3 is 18 residues long. Here the CDR3 reads CASSRNTRVSKGDYGYTF. The DNA for the CDR3 is TGTGCCAGCTCACGAAATACGAGGGTTTCGAAGGGTGACTATGGCTACACCTTC.

This clone was found once. The chain joins TRBV9 to TRBJ2-3; 8 nucleotides match TRBD2. The germline CDR1 and CDR2 sequences are SGDLS and YYNGEE. The CDR3 consists of 14 residues. With 3 bases clipped from V and 8 bases from J, the junction kept 8 bases outside the gene matches. The CDR3 here is CASSGGLESGTQYF. The CDR3 nucleotides read TGTGCCAGCAGCGGGGGACTAGAAAGTGGTACGCAGTATTTT.

The V and J genes are TRBV9 and TRBJ2-7, with a possible D match to TRBD1 (7 bases). Trimming removed 4 bases from V and 2 bases from J, with 16 bases in between. CDR1 is SGDLS, CDR2 YYNGEE, per germline. The CDR3 has 15 residues. DNA for the CDR3: TGTGCCAGCAGCCCCGGGGGACAGAGAGCCTACGAGCAGTACTTC. Translated: CASSPGGQRAYEQYF.

The V and J genes are TRBV19 and TRBJ2-3; the D is unclear. Germline V gives CDR1 LNHDA, CDR2 SQIVND (reference sequence). The V end lost 7 bases, the J end lost 2 bases, and 10 bases lay between the germline ends. The CDR3 loop spans 13 amino acids. The CDR3 reads CASNQAPTDTQYF. DNA for the CDR3: TGTGCCAGTAACCAGGCACCCACAGATACGCAGTATTTT.

The chain joins TRBV5-4 to TRBJ2-3; TRBD2 matches at 8 bases. Germline lookup yields CDR1 SGHNT and CDR2 YYREEE (reference sequence). The ends lost 7 bases at V and 2 bases at J; junction bases unmatched: 6. CDR3 length: 14 amino acids. The CDR3 loop reads CASPGGPLTDTQYF. CDR3 DNA: TGTGCCAGCCCGGGGGGGCCCCTCACAGATACGCAGTATTTT. Together with reference TRBV5-4 and TRBJ2-3, the CDR3 gives the full variable domain: ETGVTQSPTHLIKTRGQQVTLRCSSQSGHNTVSWYQQALGQGPQFIFQYYREEENGRGNFPPRFSGLQFPNYSSELNVNALELDDSALYLCASPGGPLTDTQYFGPGTRLTVL.

V is TRBV29-1 and J is TRBJ1-3; the D is unclear. V lost 7 bases and J lost 4, with 14 bases in between. The germline V gene encodes CDR1 SQVTM and CDR2 ANQGSEA. CDR3 length: 13 residues. In nucleotides, the CDR3 is TGCAGCGCCAGCGGGAGACTCGGAAACACCATATATTTT. Its protein product is CSASGRLGNTIYF.

The sample holds a few counts of this clone. The rearrangement uses TRBV30 and TRBJ2-5; TRBD2 is a possible D gene (6 bases). V lost 2 bases and J 5 bases, leaving 18 bases between the germline ends. Per the germline V gene, CDR1 is GTSNPN and CDR2 is SVGIG (reference sequence). This CDR3 spans 15 amino acids. This CDR3 is CAWSWGRQKAETQYF. The CDR3 DNA sequence: TGTGCCTGGAGTTGGGGGAGGCAGAAGGCCGAGACCCAGTACTTC.

The rearrangement joins TRBV21-1 to TRBJ1-2. TRBV21-1 is listed as a pseudogene. This CDR3 has 13 amino acids. CDR3 DNA: TGTGCCAGCAGCAAACGGAGTTGCTATGGCTACACCTTC. Its translation: CASSKRSCYGYTF.

The chain combines TRBV7-2 with TRBJ1-1, with D maybe TRBD1 (5 bases). The V end lost 6 bases, the J end lost 1 base, and 12 bases lay between the germline ends. The germline gives CDR1 SGHTA, CDR2 FQGNSA. The CDR3 runs to 14 residues. CDR3 protein: CASRFGQANTEAFF. The CDR3 DNA is TGTGCCAGCAGGTTCGGACAAGCGAACACTGAAGCTTTCTTT.

A remark on this clone: One end of the junction fails to match germline, which may point to a read error. The V and J genes are TRBV7-3 and TRBJ2-7, with D perhaps matching TRBD1 (5 bases). CDR1 and CDR2 (germline): SGHTA, FQGTGA. The CDR3 is 12 residues long. The CDR3, as DNA: TGTGCCAGCGAAAGGGGCAGTCCTATTGTAGGCTTC. As protein: CASERGSPIVGF.

The chain employs TRBV6-5 and TRBJ1-2; D is unclear. CDR1 and CDR2 (germline): MNHEY, SVGAGI. CDR3 length: 14 residues. V was shortened by 5 bases and J by 8 bases, with 18 bases between the two germline ends. CDR3: CASSEPPWASGYTF. The DNA for the CDR3 is TGTGCCAGCAGTGAACCTCCCTGGGCATCCGGCTACACCTTC.

V and J are TRBV18 and TRBJ2-7; 8 bases match TRBD1. CDR3 length equals 15 residues. V was clipped by 8 bases and J by 0 bases; unmatched bases: 9. Germline loops: CDR1 KGHSH, CDR2 LQKENI. The DNA of the CDR3 is TGTGCCAGCAGCAGACAGGGGAGGACCTCCTACGAGCAGTACTTC. It specifies CASSRQGRTSYEQYF.

This clone was picked up one time. The chain is built from TRBV4-1 and TRBJ2-3; TRBD2 is a possible D gene (6 bases). There are 15 residues in the CDR3. Trimming left V 0 bases short and J 6 bases short, with 13 bases between. CDR1 and CDR2 (germline): MGHRA, YSYEKL. The DNA of the CDR3 is TGCGCCAGCAGCCAAGAGGCGCAGCGGGTGGATACGCAGTATTTT. As protein: CASSQEAQRVDTQYF.

V usage is TRBV7-3 and J usage is TRBJ2-3; D perhaps matches TRBD1 (5 bases). Trimming took off 3 bases at V and 2 bases at J, with 9 bases between the two ends. CDR1 and CDR2 (germline): SGHTA, FQGTGA. The CDR3 sequence is 14 residues long. The CDR3 region is CASSFQGNTDTQYF. CDR3 sequence (DNA): TGTGCCAGCAGCTTCCAGGGAAACACAGATACGCAGTATTTT.

The chain links TRBV6-1 to TRBJ2-5, with D possibly TRBD1 on 6 matching bases. The tail of the sequence fits TRBJ2-7 better, so the J call may be wrong. The CDR3 contains 15 residues. The germline CDR1 and CDR2 sequences are MNHNS and SASEGT. CDR3 protein: CASSWSGDTYYEQYF. The CDR3 bases are TGTGCCAGCAGTTGGTCAGGGGACACCTACTACGAGCAGTACTTC.

The V call is TRBV7-2, the J call TRBJ2-7; D perhaps matches TRBD1 (7 bases). The CDR3 contains 16 residues. V was trimmed by 5 bases and J by 2 bases, leaving 19 bases between them. Germline V gene sequence: CDR1 SGHTA, CDR2 FQGNSA. In nucleotides, the CDR3 is TGTGCCAGCAGCCCCAGGGGGGTGGCGGCCGCCTACGAGCAGTACTTC. Protein product: CASSPRGVAAAYEQYF. The full variable domain, rest sourced from reference TRBV7-2 and TRBJ2-7, is GAGVSQSPSNKVTEKGKDVELRCDPISGHTALYWYRQSLGQGLEFLIYFQGNSAPDKSGLPSDRFSAERTGGSVSTLTIQRTQQEDSAVYLCASSPRGVAAAYEQYFGPGTRLTVT.

The V gene is TRBV7-9, the J gene TRBJ2-7; the D is unclear. This CDR3 is built from 14 residues. Per the germline V gene, CDR1 is SEHNR and CDR2 is FQNEAQ (reference sequence). The V end lost 1 base, the J end lost 2 bases, and 9 bases lay between the germline ends. CDR3 amino acids: CASSLGVRTYEQYF. CDR3 DNA: TGTGCCAGCAGCTTAGGTGTCAGAACCTACGAGCAGTACTTC.

In this sample, this clone turned up once. The chain couples TRBV29-1 to TRBJ2-1; 9 bases fit TRBD1. Per germline, CDR1 SQVTM and CDR2 ANQGSEA. V trimming: 3 bases; J trimming: 10 bases; junction bases outside the gene matches: 7. This CDR3 has 13 amino acids. The CDR3 DNA reads TGCAGCGTTGACCTACGGGGACAGGGAGAGCAGTTCTTC. Its protein is CSVDLRGQGEQFF.

This clone appeared a single time. This chain links TRBV18 with TRBJ1-5; TRBD1 matches at 9 bases. Germline CDR1 KGHSH, CDR2 LQKENI. This CDR3 is 17 amino acids long. Trimming at V came to 3 bases and at J to 0 bases, leaving 6 bases not matched to a gene. The CDR3 protein is CASSPTGTGTSNQPQHF. Written as DNA, the CDR3 is TGTGCCAGCTCACCGACCGGGACAGGGACTAGCAATCAGCCCCAGCATTTT.

The gene calls are TRBV7-3 and TRBJ2-1, with D possibly matching TRBD2 (5 bases). This CDR3 has 14 amino acids. Germline-derived CDR1 and CDR2 are SGHTA and FQGTGA. Trimming shortened V by 5 bases and J by 5 bases, and 13 bases separated the two germline ends. CDR3 sequence: CASSKGLADNEQFF. As DNA, the CDR3 is TGTGCCAGCAGCAAAGGTCTAGCCGACAATGAGCAGTTCTTC.

The CDR3 bases are TGTGCCAGCAGCTTTGTCGGCCAAGAGACCCAGTACTTC. Encoded protein: CASSFVGQETQYF. V gene TRBV5-4 combines with J gene TRBJ2-5, with D uncertain. CDR1 SGHNT and CDR2 YYREEE come from the germline V gene (reference sequence). Trimming took off 2 bases at V and 1 base at J, with 6 bases between the two ends. The CDR3 totals 13 residues.